Given below is one T cell receptor beta chain in context. This sample stems from a study of monozygotic twins with inflammatory bowel disease. TCRdb re-called the 5' RACE reads; one entry per CDR3 protein, DNA not given. The sample totals about 99,000 distinct CDR3 sequences; its top ten clones hold roughly 1.9%. The sequence was obtained from a human donor with ulcerative colitis or Crohn's disease, or a healthy co-twin of an affected twin (not recorded which). Sequenced input: blood.

The CDR3: CASSPSGGDQFF. The chain has TRBV9 and TRBJ2-1; TCRdb calls TRBD2, which cannot be checked without DNA. In germline, CDR1 is SGDLS, CDR2 YYNGEE. The CDR3 has 12 amino acids.